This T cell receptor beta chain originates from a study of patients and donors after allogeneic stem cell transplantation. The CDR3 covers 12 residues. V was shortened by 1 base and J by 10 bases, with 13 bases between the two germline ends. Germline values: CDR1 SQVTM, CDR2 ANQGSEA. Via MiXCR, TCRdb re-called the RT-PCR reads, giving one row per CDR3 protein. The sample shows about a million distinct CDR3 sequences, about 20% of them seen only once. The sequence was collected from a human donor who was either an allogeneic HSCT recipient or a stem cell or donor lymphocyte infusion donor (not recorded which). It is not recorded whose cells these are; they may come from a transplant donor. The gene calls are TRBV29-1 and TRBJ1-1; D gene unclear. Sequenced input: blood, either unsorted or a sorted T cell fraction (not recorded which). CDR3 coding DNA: TGCAGCGTTGAAGGACGGACCGCTGGAGCTTTCTTT. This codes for CSVEGRTAGAFF.